These 15 T cell receptor beta chains were sequenced from one sample in a study of blood T cells in healthy people across ages. Next came a second PCR, run for about 6 to 12 cycles, which used a sample-barcoded 5' primer along with a J-beta primer mix. TCRdb reprocessed the 5' RACE reads via MiXCR and lists one record per CDR3 protein. The sample consists of about 1.8 million distinct CDR3 sequences, around half of them appearing once. Sample: blood. These TCRs come from a woman aged 40 to 50 in good health.

The rearrangement joins TRBV20-1 to TRBJ2-4; D is possibly TRBD1 (6 bases). TRBJ2-7 matches the DNA end more closely, so the J call is doubtful. CDR3 size: 13 residues. Germline loops: CDR1 DFQATT, CDR2 SNEGSKA (reference sequence). This chain's CDR3 is CSAQGVLGYEQYF. CDR3 DNA: TGCAGTGCACAGGGAGTTCTTGGGTACGAGCAGTACTTC.

The chain couples TRBV7-2 to TRBJ2-5; 12 bases fit TRBD2. Germline CDR1 reads SGHTA; CDR2 reads FQGNSA. This CDR3 spans 18 amino acids. J gave up 1 base and V 5 bases, and 11 bases lay outside the gene matches. The DNA of the CDR3 is TGTGCCAGCAGCATAACAAGGACTAGCGGGGTTCTCCAAGAGACCCAGTACTTC. This encodes CASSITRTSGVLQETQYF.

V and J are TRBV4-1 and TRBJ1-1, with unresolved D. Germline V gene data show CDR1 as MGHRA and CDR2 as YSYEKL. Trimming shortened V by 0 bases and J by 1 base, and 12 bases separated the two germline ends. The CDR3 covers 16 residues. CDR3 region: CASSQEYGLENTEAFF. For the CDR3, the DNA is TGCGCCAGCAGCCAAGAATACGGGCTGGAGAACACTGAAGCTTTCTTT.

Comments on this clonotype: Just one base apart from a much larger clone, this may be a read error. This chain uses TRBV20-1 with TRBJ1-6; a possible D gene is TRBD1 (5 bases). Germline CDR1 and CDR2: DFQATT and SNEGSKA (reference sequence). The CDR3 length is 14 residues. The CDR3 sequence is CSAGTQQGNTPLHF. In nucleotides, the CDR3 is TGCAGTGCTGGGACCCAGCAGGGTAATACACCCCTCCACTTT.

This clonotype has a count of ten or more. The genes are TRBV6-2 or TRBV6-3 and TRBJ2-1; TRBD1 might be the D (6 bases). Germline V gene sequence: CDR1 MNHEY, CDR2 SVGEGT. V was trimmed by 2 bases and J by 4 bases, leaving 15 bases between them. This CDR3 comprises 16 residues. The CDR3 nucleotides read TGTGCCAGCAGTTACGCGGTGGGGGACATTTACAATGAGCAGTTCTTC. This codes for CASSYAVGDIYNEQFF.

This clonotype occurred many times. The chain joins TRBV4-1 to TRBJ2-7; 7 positions agree with TRBD2. Germline values: CDR1 MGHRA, CDR2 YSYEKL. The ends lost 5 bases at V and 4 bases at J; junction bases unmatched: 8. The CDR3 has 14 residues. CDR3 nucleotide sequence: TGCGCCAGCAGCAGCAGGTTAGCGGGTTACGAGCAGTACTTC. Translated, it gives CASSSRLAGYEQYF.

About this clonotype itself: Relative to the germline gene, one junction end is altered; a read error may explain this. This rearrangement joins TRBV3-1 to TRBJ1-2; 7 nucleotides agree with TRBD1. Germline V gene lookup returns CDR1 LGHDT and CDR2 YNNKEL (reference sequence). This CDR3 comprises 14 residues. CDR3 nucleotides: TGTGCCGGCAGCCAGACTGGGACAGACTATGGCTACACCTTC. It specifies CAGSQTGTDYGYTF.

The chain uses TRBV9 and TRBJ1-4; no clear D. V gave up 0 bases and J gave up 8 bases, with 11 bases separating them. This CDR3 region has 14 residues. Germline CDR1 is SGDLS and CDR2 is YYNGEE. The CDR3 nucleotides are TGTGCCAGCAGCGTAGAAGGGCTAGGGGAAAAACTGTTTTTT. Protein: CASSVEGLGEKLFF.

The chain links TRBV28 to TRBJ2-7; either TRBD1 or TRBD2 may fit D (5 bases each). Near its end, the DNA agrees better with TRBJ2-5, so the J call may be wrong. Germline V gene lookup returns CDR1 MDHEN and CDR2 SYDVKM. The CDR3 covers 15 residues. The CDR3 protein is CASSSTTEGLRTQYF. The DNA of the CDR3 is TGTGCCAGCAGTTCAACCACAGAGGGGTTAAGGACCCAGTACTTC.

The CDR3 here is CASSVGQGRSEQYF. In DNA form, the CDR3 reads TGTGCCAGCAGCGTAGGACAGGGTAGGAGCGAGCAGTACTTC. The chain uses TRBV9 and TRBJ2-7; 7 nucleotides align to TRBD1. Trimming took 0 bases from V and 6 from J; bases not matched to a gene: 6. Germline-derived CDR1 and CDR2 are SGDLS and YYNGEE. The CDR3 spans 14 residues.

This sequence joins TRBV28 and TRBJ2-7; possibly TRBD1 for D (5 bases). The CDR3 has 14 residues. The germline V and J ends were trimmed by 6 bases and 0 bases, with 12 bases remaining between them. Looked up from germline, CDR1 is MDHEN and CDR2 is SYDVKM. CDR3 amino acids: CASRPDRASYEQYF. The CDR3 nucleotides read TGTGCCAGCAGACCCGACAGAGCCTCCTACGAGCAGTACTTC.

This clonotype was seen only a few times. The chain has TRBV12-3 or TRBV12-4 and TRBJ1-4, with D maybe TRBD1 (5 bases). The CDR3 loop spans 17 amino acids. V shed 3 bases and J shed 3 bases, with 17 bases lying between them. The CDR3 reads CASSLAPRDGSNEKLFF. CDR3 sequence (DNA): TGTGCCAGCAGTTTGGCCCCTCGGGACGGGTCTAATGAAAAACTGTTTTTT.

CDR3: CASSQGPQDGYTF. CDR3 in DNA: TGTGCCAGCAGCCAAGGGCCCCAGGATGGCTACACCTTC. The chain carries TRBV3-1 and TRBJ1-2; D gene unclear. Germline values: CDR1 LGHDT, CDR2 YNNKEL (reference sequence). The CDR3 contains 13 residues. Trimming removed 1 base at V and 6 bases at J, with 9 bases between. The full variable domain, rest sourced from reference TRBV3-1 and TRBJ1-2, is DTAVSQTPKYLVTQMGNDKSIKCEQNLGHDTMYWYKQDSKKFLKIMFSYNNKELIINETVPNRFSPKSPDKAHLNLHINSLELGDSAVYFCASSQGPQDGYTFGSGTRLTVV.

V and J are TRBV20-1 and TRBJ2-4, with D perhaps being TRBD1 or TRBD2 (5 bases each). CDR1 is DFQATT, CDR2 SNEGSKA, per germline (reference sequence). V lost 0 bases and J lost 7, with 22 bases in between. There are 17 residues in the CDR3. In nucleotides, the CDR3 is TGCAGTGCTAGAGATCGAGGGATGTTGGGACCCGTGAACATTCAGTACTTC. This sequence encodes CSARDRGMLGPVNIQYF.

J is TRBJ1-2 and V is TRBV11-2; D is perhaps TRBD1 (5 bases). V lost 4 bases and J 6 bases, leaving 9 bases between the germline ends. This CDR3 is built from 12 residues. Germline V gives CDR1 SGHAT, CDR2 FQNNGV. CDR3 residues: CASSWGGDGYTF. CDR3 sequence (DNA): TGTGCCAGCAGCTGGGGGGGTGATGGCTACACCTTC.